This TCR beta chain was observed in a study of low-dose radiotherapy and immunotherapy resistance in tumors. Study in general: Both TCRalpha and TCRbeta chains were reverse transcribed with V-gene-specific primers.

There are many counts of this clonotype. From germline, CDR1 is MDHEN and CDR2 SYDVKM. The CDR3 contains 12 residues. Trimming stripped 8 bases from V and 1 base from J, with 3 bases between. Time point here: after trial treatment. Treatment specified: LDRT plus nivolumab, ipilimumab, low-dose cyclophosphamide and aspirin (RACIN trial). Low-dose radiotherapy, low-dose cyclophosphamide, aspirin, ipilimumab and nivolumab were all given to the donors. The TCRs were subjected to amplification over around 19 PCR cycles employing a constant-region primer in conjunction with a V-primer adapter. MiXCR was run by TCRdb on the reads, yielding one entry per CDR3 protein. The table shows around 57,000 distinct CDR3 sequences, with around 34% occurring only once.

The specimen was PBMCs, collected after low-dose radiotherapy plus immunotherapy. This chain links TRBV28 with TRBJ1-6; D unclear. The TCR originated in a male donor with rectosigmoid adenocarcinoma. The CDR3: CASGSYNSPLHF. In DNA, the CDR3 is TGTGCCAGCGGGTCCTATAATTCACCCCTCCACTTT.